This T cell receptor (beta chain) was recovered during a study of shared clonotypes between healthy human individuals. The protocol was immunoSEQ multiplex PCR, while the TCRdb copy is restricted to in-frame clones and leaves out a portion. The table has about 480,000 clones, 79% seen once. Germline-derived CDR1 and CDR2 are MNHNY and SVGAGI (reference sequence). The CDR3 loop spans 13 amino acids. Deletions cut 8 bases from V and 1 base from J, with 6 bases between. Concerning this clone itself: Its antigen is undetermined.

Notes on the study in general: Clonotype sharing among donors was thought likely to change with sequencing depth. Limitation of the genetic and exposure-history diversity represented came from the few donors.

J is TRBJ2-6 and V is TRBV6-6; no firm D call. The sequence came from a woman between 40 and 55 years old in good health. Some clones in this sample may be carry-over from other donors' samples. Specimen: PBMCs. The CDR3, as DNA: TGTGCCAGCTCCGCGTCTGGGGCCAACGTCCTGACTTTC. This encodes CASSASGANVLTF.